The clone carrying this T cell receptor (beta chain) was found a few times. The antigen is not known. The authors produced TCR alpha and TCR beta cDNA libraries with sample barcodes and UMIs by 5'RACE using constant-segment primers. TCRdb reprocessed the 5' RACE reads via MiXCR and lists one record per CDR3 protein. Among 300,000 to 350,000 distinct CDR3 sequences listed, roughly 19% were seen once. The sample comes from a study of T-cell memory formation after mild COVID-19. As for the study in general: TCR clusters largely stayed donor specific.

Study outcomes and limitations: Day 15 to 85 contracting clones showed balanced CD4/CD8; day 15 to 37 expanders favored CD4+. The pre-infection memory compartment contained some responding clones, suggesting cross-reactive memory joined.

This CDR3 is built from 13 residues. Trimming shortened V by 3 bases and J by 3 bases, and 7 bases separated the two germline ends. Germline V gene lookup returns CDR1 SNHLY and CDR2 FYNNEI. This TCR derives from a man between 18 and 35 years old who had mild COVID-19 (a few samples of this study predate the infection). Cell type and time point are not known. J is TRBJ2-3 and V is TRBV2, with no clear D. Sequenced input: PBMCs or a T cell subset sorted from them (not recorded which). This chain's CDR3 is CASSDATTDTQYF. CDR3 in DNA: TGTGCCAGCAGTGATGCCACGACAGATACGCAGTATTTT.